The next 27 T cell receptor beta chains were all read from a single sample in a study of blood T cell repertoires in COVID-19. Sequencing used immunoSEQ multiplex PCR; TCRdb keeps in-frame clones, though not all of them. Of 230,000 or so clones listed, roughly 84% are singletons. The specimen sequenced was peripheral blood. All receptors come from a woman aged 40 to 50 who had recovered from COVID-19.

Here the CDR3 DNA reads TGCGCCAGCAGCTTGTTCGGAGAGACCCAGTACTTC. As protein: CASSLFGETQYF. The V call is TRBV5-1, the J call TRBJ2-5; no clear D gene. Between the trimmed V and J ends, which lost 1 base and 4 bases, there was a span of 5 bases. From germline, CDR1 is SGHRS and CDR2 YFSETQ. The CDR3 consists of 12 residues.

The chain joins TRBV3-1 (or the pseudogene TRBV3-2) to TRBJ2-7; D ambiguous. Looked up from germline, CDR1 is LGHDT and CDR2 is YNNKEL (reference sequence). This CDR3 contains 16 residues. V lost 1 base and J 2 bases, leaving 15 bases between the germline ends. The CDR3 nucleotides are TGTGCCAGCAGCCAAGCACACAACCGCGGAACCTACGAGCAGTACTTC. Amino acid sequence: CASSQAHNRGTYEQYF.

This clone was detected a few times. This chain uses TRBV7-2 with TRBJ1-2; D may be TRBD1 (5 bases). The germline gives CDR1 SGHTA, CDR2 FQGNSA. V lost 5 bases and J 2 bases, leaving 12 bases between the germline ends. This CDR3 contains 14 residues. In nucleotides, the CDR3 is TGTGCCAGCAGCCGCAGGGTTTCCAACTATGGCTACACCTTC. This sequence encodes CASSRRVSNYGYTF. The whole variable domain, remainder taken from reference TRBV7-2 and TRBJ1-2, is GAGVSQSPSNKVTEKGKDVELRCDPISGHTALYWYRQSLGQGLEFLIYFQGNSAPDKSGLPSDRFSAERTGGSVSTLTIQRTQQEDSAVYLCASSRRVSNYGYTFGSGTRLTVV.

This clone was recorded once. This chain connects TRBV5-6 to TRBJ1-1; 9 bases are shared with TRBD1. CDR3 length: 13 residues. V shed 5 bases and J 4 bases; nucleotides not matched to a gene: 3. Germline CDR1 is SGHDT and CDR2 is YYEEEE. The CDR3 DNA is TGTGCCAGCAGGGTGACAGGGGGCACTGAAGCTTTCTTT. Protein sequence: CASRVTGGTEAFF.

The chain recombines TRBV10-2 with TRBJ2-3; 7 bases align to TRBD1. Germline lookup yields CDR1 WSHSY and CDR2 SAAADI. Trimming at V came to 3 bases and at J to 4 bases, leaving 7 bases not matched to a gene. The CDR3 runs to 15 residues. The CDR3 is CASSDTGVVSDTQYF. CDR3 sequence (DNA): TGCGCCAGCAGTGACACAGGGGTGGTTTCAGATACGCAGTATTTT.

J is TRBJ2-1 and V is TRBV4-2; 10 bases fit TRBD2. Germline trimming cut 0 bases from V and 7 bases from J; bases unmatched to any gene: 9. This CDR3 has 17 amino acids. Per germline, CDR1 LGHNA and CDR2 YNFKEQ. The CDR3 sequence is CASSQETSGGARNEQFF. The CDR3, as DNA: TGTGCCAGCAGCCAAGAGACCAGCGGGGGGGCAAGAAATGAGCAGTTCTTC.

The chain employs TRBV7-2 and TRBJ2-7, with D possibly being TRBD2 (5 bases). Germline CDR1 is SGHTA and CDR2 is FQGNSA. CDR3 length: 14 residues. Trimming removed 4 bases at V and 4 bases at J, with 14 bases between. Here the CDR3 reads CASSSVEGSYEQYF. In nucleotides, the CDR3 is TGTGCCAGCAGCTCCGTCGAGGGATCATACGAGCAGTACTTC. Supplemented by reference TRBV7-2 and TRBJ2-7, the full variable domain reads GAGVSQSPSNKVTEKGKDVELRCDPISGHTALYWYRQSLGQGLEFLIYFQGNSAPDKSGLPSDRFSAERTGGSVSTLTIQRTQQEDSAVYLCASSSVEGSYEQYFGPGTRLTVT.

The rearrangement uses TRBV6-5 and TRBJ2-7, with a weak D call TRBD2 (6 bases). From germline, CDR1 is MNHEY and CDR2 SVGAGI. V was pared by 6 bases and J by 3 bases, with 18 bases between. This CDR3 contains 15 residues. The CDR3 DNA reads as TGTGCCAGCAGACCTACCGGGACTCCCTACTACGAGCAGTACTTC. This codes for CASRPTGTPYYEQYF.

This clone was seen a few times. V is TRBV6-5 and J is TRBJ2-7; 7 bases are a match to TRBD1. The trim removed 5 bases at V and 2 bases at J, leaving 6 bases unmatched. This CDR3 contains 14 residues. The germline CDR1 and CDR2 sequences are MNHEY and SVGAGI. The CDR3: CASSITGTAYEQYF. The CDR3 DNA reads as TGTGCCAGCAGTATTACCGGGACAGCCTACGAGCAGTACTTC.

This clone was found a few times. The chain joins TRBV5-1 to TRBJ1-2; no firm D call. There are 12 residues in the CDR3. Trimming took off 0 bases at V and 8 bases at J, with 8 bases between the two ends. Germline CDR1 is SGHRS and CDR2 is YFSETQ. In DNA, the CDR3 is TGCGCCAGCAGCTTGGGGTCCGGGGGCTACACCTTC. Its translation is CASSLGSGGYTF.

V is TRBV3-1 (or the pseudogene TRBV3-2) and J is TRBJ2-1, with 7 nucleotides matching TRBD2. The CDR3 is 13 amino acids. Germline V lookup: CDR1 LGHDT, CDR2 YNNKEL (reference sequence). J lost 6 bases, V lost 8 bases, and 7 bases had no gene match. The CDR3: CASGQRGGNEQFF. The CDR3 DNA is TGTGCCAGCGGGCAGCGGGGTGGCAATGAGCAGTTCTTC.

The rearrangement uses TRBV5-4 and TRBJ1-1; possible D gene TRBD1, 5 bases. Germline V lookup: CDR1 SGHNT, CDR2 YYREEE (reference sequence). V was shortened by 4 bases and J by 3 bases, with 19 bases between the two germline ends. The CDR3 length is 16 residues. The DNA of the CDR3 is TGTGCCAGCAGCGAACCCGGGATTGGGGGGGACACTGAAGCTTTCTTT. Protein: CASSEPGIGGDTEAFF.

The V gene is TRBV10-1, the J gene TRBJ1-1; 8 bases map to TRBD1. This CDR3 is 13 amino acids long. Germline assignment: CDR1 WNHNN and CDR2 SYGVQD (reference sequence). Losses at the gene ends were 7 bases for V and 3 bases for J; bases not matched to a gene: 4. For the CDR3, the DNA is TGCGCCAGCAAGGCAGGGGGCGACACTGAAGCTTTCTTT. Its protein is CASKAGGDTEAFF.

The table lists this clone with a count of one. The junction shows a germline mismatch at one end, possibly a read error. This chain uses TRBV7-7 with TRBJ2-5; TRBD2 aligns across 9 bases. The CDR3 runs to 15 residues. Germline V gene sequence: CDR1 SSHAT, CDR2 FNYEAQ (reference sequence). The DNA of the CDR3 is TGTGCTAGCAGCTTAGATCCGCGCGGGGGGGGGACCCAGTACTTC. Translating it yields CASSLDPRGGGTQYF.

The rearrangement uses TRBV29-1 and TRBJ2-1, with 10 bases that match TRBD1. CDR3 size: 14 residues. Germline V gene lookup returns CDR1 SQVTM and CDR2 ANQGSEA. After removal of 4 bases from V and 7 bases from J, the junction contained 7 bases not matched to a gene. CDR3 amino acids: CSVGGGQGINEQFF. The CDR3 DNA sequence: TGCAGCGTTGGGGGGGGACAGGGGATAAATGAGCAGTTCTTC.

The chain is built from TRBV30 and TRBJ1-5, with 10 bases lining up with TRBD1. Trimming removed 2 bases from V and 4 bases from J; junction bases left unmatched: 8. Germline V gene sequence: CDR1 GTSNPN, CDR2 SVGIG (reference sequence). The CDR3 is 16 amino acids. The CDR3 bases are TGTGCCTGGAGTCGTACCGGGACAGGGGAGAATCAGCCCCAGCATTTT. Amino acids: CAWSRTGTGENQPQHF.

This rearrangement joins TRBV2 to TRBJ1-5, with D possibly TRBD1 on 6 matching bases. Germline CDR1 reads SNHLY; CDR2 reads FYNNEI. The length of the CDR3 is 14 residues. Trimming shortened V by 3 bases and J by 3 bases, and 9 bases separated the two germline ends. Here the CDR3 DNA reads TGTGCCAGCAGTGAGACAGGATTCAATCAGCCCCAGCATTTT. Translated: CASSETGFNQPQHF.

The chain combines TRBV6-6 with TRBJ2-2, with D possibly TRBD1 on 7 matching bases. From germline, CDR1 is MNHNY and CDR2 SVGAGI (reference sequence). The CDR3 runs to 15 residues. The V gene lost 2 bases and the J gene lost 3 bases, with 10 bases spanning the gap. CDR3 bases: TGTGCCAGCAGTTACACCAGGGGGGACACCGGGGAGCTGTTTTTT. The encoded protein is CASSYTRGDTGELFF.

The chain uses TRBV6-2 or TRBV6-3 and TRBJ1-2, with TRBD1 as a possible D gene (5 bases). CDR1 and CDR2 from the germline V gene are MNHEY and SVGEGT. The CDR3 sequence is 15 residues long. Trimming left V 4 bases short and J 3 bases short, with 15 bases between. CDR3 bases: TGTGCCAGCAGTTCCCATCGGCAGGGTGACTATGGCTACACCTTC. It is translated as CASSSHRQGDYGYTF.

The V call is TRBV10-3, the J call TRBJ2-2, with D maybe TRBD2 (5 bases). CDR3 length equals 15 residues. CDR1 is ENHRY and CDR2 is SYGVKD in the germline V gene. The germline V and J ends were trimmed by 3 bases and 5 bases, with 13 bases remaining between them. The CDR3 here is CAISDGLPGTGELFF. CDR3 coding DNA: TGTGCCATCAGTGACGGACTCCCGGGGACCGGGGAGCTGTTTTTT.

The J gene is TRBJ2-3, the V gene TRBV5-1; a possible D gene is TRBD1 (5 bases). This CDR3 has 15 amino acids. V was pared by 0 bases and J by 4 bases, with 12 bases between. Germline V CDR1 and CDR2: SGHRS, YFSETQ. The CDR3 loop is CASSLEAQGPDTQYF. CDR3 sequence (DNA): TGCGCCAGCAGCTTGGAGGCGCAGGGCCCAGATACGCAGTATTTT.

The genes are TRBV7-9 and TRBJ1-1; D may be TRBD1 (5 bases). The germline V gene encodes CDR1 SEHNR and CDR2 FQNEAQ (reference sequence). CDR3 length: 13 amino acids. Trimming removed 3 bases at V and 6 bases at J, with 11 bases between. The CDR3 here is CASSLTEPPEAFF. Written as DNA, the CDR3 is TGTGCCAGCAGCTTGACAGAACCCCCTGAAGCTTTCTTT.

This rearrangement joins TRBV3-1 (or the pseudogene TRBV3-2) to TRBJ2-5, with D unresolved. V was pared by 0 bases and J by 5 bases, with 10 bases between. The CDR3 is made up of 14 amino acids. Germline CDR1 LGHDT, CDR2 YNNKEL (reference sequence). The DNA for the CDR3 is TGTGCCAGCAGCCAAGACCCACCCCGGGAGACCCAGTACTTC. It yields the protein CASSQDPPRETQYF.

The genes are TRBV19 and TRBJ2-7; D gene ambiguous. Looked up from germline, CDR1 is LNHDA and CDR2 is SQIVND (reference sequence). The CDR3 loop spans 15 amino acids. V shed 5 bases and J shed 3 bases, with 17 bases lying between them. The CDR3 bases are TGTGCCAGTAGTCCGACTTCGTGGTATGGCTACGAGCAGTACTTC. This sequence encodes CASSPTSWYGYEQYF.

The chain has TRBV7-8 and TRBJ2-7; TRBD1 aligns across 9 bases. V shed 4 bases and J 4 bases; nucleotides not matched to a gene: 8. CDR1 is SGHVS and CDR2 is FQNEAQ in the germline V gene. The CDR3 has 15 amino acids. This CDR3 reads CASSWLSGTGYEQYF. The CDR3 coding sequence is TGTGCCAGCAGCTGGTTATCCGGGACAGGGTACGAGCAGTACTTC. Combining the CDR3 with reference TRBV7-8 and TRBJ2-7 gives the whole variable domain GAGVSQSPRYKVAKRGQDVALRCDPISGHVSLFWYQQALGQGPEFLTYFQNEAQLDKSGLPSDRFFAERPEGSVSTLKIQRTQQEDSAVYLCASSWLSGTGYEQYFGPGTRLTVT.

The V gene is TRBV7-9, the J gene TRBJ2-4; D ambiguous. The V gene lost 2 bases and the J gene lost 2 bases, with 13 bases spanning the gap. Per germline, CDR1 SEHNR and CDR2 FQNEAQ (reference sequence). The CDR3 has 16 residues. In DNA, the CDR3 is TGTGCCAGCAGCTTATCAAGTCAGGCACCCAAAAACATTCAGTACTTC. Protein product: CASSLSSQAPKNIQYF.

The J gene is TRBJ1-1, the V gene TRBV28; a possible D gene is TRBD1 (5 bases). Germline V lookup: CDR1 MDHEN, CDR2 SYDVKM. The length of the CDR3 is 13 residues. V was clipped by 6 bases and J by 0 bases, with 8 bases between them. CDR3 protein: CASSLRVNTEAFF. The DNA for the CDR3 is TGTGCCAGCAGCCTCAGGGTGAACACTGAAGCTTTCTTT.